This entry is about one TCR beta chain. The CDR3 sequence is 14 residues long. The V end lost 1 base, the J end lost 3 bases, and 7 bases lay between the germline ends. In germline, CDR1 is LGHNA, CDR2 YNFKEQ. This specimen belongs to a study of blood T cells in healthy people across ages. A second PCR of 7 to 11 cycles used a sample-barcoded 5' primer and a J-beta primer mix. TCRdb itself ran the 5' RACE reads through MiXCR, one entry per CDR3 protein. The profile shows over 750,000 distinct CDR3 sequences, just under 25% of them singletons. These data were also reused for a study on T cells of mothers and their children. Per that study: Overlap measured in related mother-child pairs was slightly, non-significantly higher than in unrelated pairs. No persistent microchimeric T cell clones were detected.

The chain has TRBV4-2 and TRBJ1-5; D remains ambiguous. The sequence came from a boy younger than 18 in good health. Sequencing was performed on blood. This CDR3 reads CASSQGGANQPQHF. The DNA of the CDR3 is TGTGCCAGCAGCCAAGGGGGAGCCAATCAGCCCCAGCATTTT.